The clone carrying this T cell receptor (beta chain) was found once. As yet, its antigen is unknown. Sequenced by immunoSEQ multiplex PCR; TCRdb stores in-frame clones only, minus some. This sample carries 110,000 or so clones, under 85% of them seen once, and the ten largest clones take about 2.9%. This entry is derived from a study of cytomegalovirus exposure and HLA in healthy donors. Per the germline V gene, CDR1 is MNHEY and CDR2 is SVGAGI. This CDR3 region has 13 residues. The V segment lost 6 bases and the J segment 8 bases; nucleotides outside the gene matches: 9. General study points: Altogether, some 170 TCR beta chains were recorded as cytomegalovirus-associated.

The sequence came from a young woman in good health and CMV-seronegative. J is TRBJ1-2 and V is TRBV6-5, with 7 bases aligning to TRBD1. The sequenced sample was PBMCs. The CDR3 reads CASSSNHRGGYTF. The CDR3 DNA follows: TGTGCCAGCAGCTCTAACCACAGGGGCGGCTACACCTTC.